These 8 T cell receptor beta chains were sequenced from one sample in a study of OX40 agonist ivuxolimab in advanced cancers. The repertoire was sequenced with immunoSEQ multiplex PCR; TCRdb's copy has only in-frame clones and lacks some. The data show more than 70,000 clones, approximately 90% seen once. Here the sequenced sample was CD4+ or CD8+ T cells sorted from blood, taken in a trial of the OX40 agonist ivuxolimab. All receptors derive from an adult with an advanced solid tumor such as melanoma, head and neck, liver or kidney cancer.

The CDR3 reads CASSLGGAGVETQYF. The CDR3 DNA sequence: TGCGCCAGCAGCTTGGGCGGAGCGGGAGTTGAGACCCAGTACTTC. The chain uses TRBV5-1 and TRBJ2-5; 8 nucleotides match TRBD2. Germline trimming cut 0 bases from V and 5 bases from J; bases unmatched to any gene: 6. The length of the CDR3 is 15 residues. Germline V gene lookup returns CDR1 SGHRS and CDR2 YFSETQ.

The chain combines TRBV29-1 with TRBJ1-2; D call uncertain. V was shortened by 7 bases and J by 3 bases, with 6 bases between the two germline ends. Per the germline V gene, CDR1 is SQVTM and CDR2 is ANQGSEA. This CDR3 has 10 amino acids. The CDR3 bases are TGCAGCGCCGGGGACTATGGCTACACCTTC. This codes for CSAGDYGYTF.

CDR3 in amino acids: CASSQRLGRTNEKLFF. In nucleotides, the CDR3 is TGTGCCAGCAGCCAACGGCTGGGGCGAACTAATGAAAAACTGTTTTTT. This chain connects TRBV5-6 to TRBJ1-4; D perhaps matches TRBD1 (5 bases). With 4 bases removed from V and 1 base from J, the gap between germline ends came to 14 bases. The CDR3 runs to 16 residues. Looked up from germline, CDR1 is SGHDT and CDR2 is YYEEEE.

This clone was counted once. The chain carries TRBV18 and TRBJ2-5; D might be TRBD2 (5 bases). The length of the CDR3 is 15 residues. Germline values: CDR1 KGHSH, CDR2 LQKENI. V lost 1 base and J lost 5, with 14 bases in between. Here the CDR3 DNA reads TGTGCCAGCTCACCACGTTCCCGGGCGGGCGAGACCCAGTACTTC. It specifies CASSPRSRAGETQYF.

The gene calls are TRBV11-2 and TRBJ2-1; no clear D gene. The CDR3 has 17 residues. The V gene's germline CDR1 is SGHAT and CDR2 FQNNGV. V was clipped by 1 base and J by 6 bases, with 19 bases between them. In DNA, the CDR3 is TGTGCCAGCAGCTTAGTGTTGGGCCTAGTCAGCCTCAATGAGCAGTTCTTC. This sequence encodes CASSLVLGLVSLNEQFF.

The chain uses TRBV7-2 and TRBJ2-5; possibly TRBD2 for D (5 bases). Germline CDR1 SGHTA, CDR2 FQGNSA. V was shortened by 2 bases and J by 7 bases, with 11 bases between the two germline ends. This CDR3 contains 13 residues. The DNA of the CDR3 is TGTGCCAGCAGCTTAACGGGGTTGGGGACCCAGTACTTC. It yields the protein CASSLTGLGTQYF.

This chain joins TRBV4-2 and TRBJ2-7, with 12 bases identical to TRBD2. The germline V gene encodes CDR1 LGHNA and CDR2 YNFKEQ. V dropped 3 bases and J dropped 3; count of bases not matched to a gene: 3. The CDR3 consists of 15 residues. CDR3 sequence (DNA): TGTGCCAGCAGCCAGACTAGCGGGAGCAACTACGAGCAGTACTTC. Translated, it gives CASSQTSGSNYEQYF.

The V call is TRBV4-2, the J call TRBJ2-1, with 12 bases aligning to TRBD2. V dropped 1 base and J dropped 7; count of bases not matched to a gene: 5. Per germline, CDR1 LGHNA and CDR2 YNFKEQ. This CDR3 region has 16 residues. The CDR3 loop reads CASSQGTSGTLNEQFF. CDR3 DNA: TGTGCCAGCAGCCAAGGGACTAGCGGGACTCTAAATGAGCAGTTCTTC.